Presented here are 20 T cell receptor beta chains from one specimen sequenced in a study of lymphopenia after photon versus proton radiotherapy. Assay used: immunoSEQ multiplex PCR; TCRdb lists only in-frame clones, some missing. Counted here are about 26,000 clones, around 85% occurring once; the ten biggest clones make up around 5%. Material: peripheral blood, obtained from a patient treated with photon-based radiotherapy. Source of these receptors: a man aged 30 to 39 with gastric cancer.

The rearrangement links TRBV14 to TRBJ2-6; D unresolved. V shed 0 bases and J shed 0 bases, with 6 bases lying between them. This CDR3 is 16 amino acids long. Germline V gives CDR1 SGHDN, CDR2 FVKESK. The CDR3 DNA reads TGTGCCAGCAGCCAAGACCCGTACTCTGGGGCCAACGTCCTGACTTTC. Its protein is CASSQDPYSGANVLTF.

The chain links TRBV5-5 to TRBJ2-7; D uncertain. Germline CDR1 and CDR2: SGHKS and YYEKEE (reference sequence). With 2 bases removed from V and 3 bases from J, the gap between germline ends came to 15 bases. This CDR3 has 15 amino acids. The chain's CDR3 is CASSFTIEVRYEQYF. DNA of the CDR3: TGTGCCAGCAGCTTTACCATAGAAGTTCGCTACGAGCAGTACTTC.

The J gene is TRBJ1-4, the V gene TRBV11-2; D is ambiguous. The CDR3 contains 16 residues. The V end lost 5 bases, the J end lost 16 bases, and 29 bases lay between the germline ends. In germline, CDR1 is SGHAT, CDR2 FQNNGV. The DNA of the CDR3 is TGTGCCAGCAGCCCCATAGCCGGTGTCCCTGGGGTTCACACGTTTTTT. This encodes CASSPIAGVPGVHTFF.

This clone appeared a single time. V and J are TRBV28 and TRBJ2-1, with 7 bases lining up with TRBD2. The CDR3 covers 17 residues. The V gene's germline CDR1 is MDHEN and CDR2 SYDVKM. The junction had 18 bases not matched to a gene; V was cut back by 6 bases and J by 7 bases. Here the CDR3 DNA reads TGTGCCAGCAGCCCCCGGGGTAGCGGGTCCAAGTCGAATGAGCAGTTCTTC. It is translated as CASSPRGSGSKSNEQFF.

The chain is built from TRBV7-9 and TRBJ1-2; D uncertain. This CDR3 has 12 residues. In germline, CDR1 is SEHNR, CDR2 FQNEAQ (reference sequence). V was pared by 5 bases and J by 4 bases, with 8 bases between. This CDR3 is CASSPRGYGYTF. The CDR3 DNA reads as TGTGCCAGCAGCCCCCGGGGCTATGGCTACACCTTC.

V gene TRBV6-4 combines with J gene TRBJ1-4; D unclear. V lost 2 bases and J lost 5, with 9 bases in between. Germline V gene sequence: CDR1 MRHNA, CDR2 SNTAGT. The CDR3 length is 14 residues. CDR3: CASSDQAFNEKLFF. The CDR3 DNA sequence: TGTGCCAGCAGTGACCAGGCTTTCAATGAAAAACTGTTTTTT.

In its sample, this clone was seen once. In this CDR3 the conserved last residue, phenylalanine or tryptophan, is missing, so a read error is likely. Because the CDR3's place on the DNA is in doubt, the DNA is left out and the CDR3 is given as listed by TCRdb. The chain is built from TRBV23-1 and TRBJ2-3; TRBD1, the table's D call, lacks a check against the DNA. TRBV23-1 is an ORF, and what it does is uncertain. Both ends counted, the CDR3 spans 13 residues. The CDR3 region is CASSHRDRGSVDL.

The chain couples TRBV19 to TRBJ2-3; D is uncertain. CDR1 is LNHDA, CDR2 SQIVND, per germline (reference sequence). The CDR3 has 13 residues. The V end lost 4 bases, the J end lost 2 bases, and 7 bases lay between the germline ends. The CDR3 spells CASSTRPTDTQYF. CDR3 DNA: TGTGCCAGTAGTACCCGACCCACAGATACGCAGTATTTT.

In DNA, the CDR3 is TGTGCCAGCAGCTTCGGAGGGGGGCCCGACAATGAGCAGTTCTTC. Its protein is CASSFGGGPDNEQFF. This chain uses TRBV7-9 with TRBJ2-1, with D perhaps given as TRBD1 or TRBD2 (6 bases each). This CDR3 region has 15 residues. The V end was cut by 3 bases, the J end by 5 bases, with 14 bases between. Germline V CDR1 and CDR2: SEHNR, FQNEAQ (reference sequence). The variable domain in full, completed from reference TRBV7-9 and TRBJ2-1, reads DTGVSQNPRHKITKRGQNVTFRCDPISEHNRLYWYRQTLGQGPEFLTYFQNEAQLEKSRLLSDRFSAERPKGSFSTLEIQRTEQGDSAMYLCASSFGGGPDNEQFFGPGTRLTVL.

The CDR3 DNA reads as TGTGCCAGCTCACTCGACAGGGTCTATGGCTACACCTTC. Translating gives CASSLDRVYGYTF. The chain combines TRBV18 with TRBJ1-2; 7 bases are a match to TRBD1. J lost 4 bases, V lost 4 bases, and 3 bases had no gene match. From germline, CDR1 is KGHSH and CDR2 LQKENI. The CDR3 extends over 13 amino acids.

The gene calls are TRBV10-3 and TRBJ2-5; D tentatively fits TRBD1 or TRBD2 (5 bases each). From germline, CDR1 is ENHRY and CDR2 SYGVKD. The V gene lost 2 bases and the J gene lost 3 bases, with 10 bases spanning the gap. This CDR3 has 14 amino acids. CDR3 amino acids: CAISEGDVKETQYF. The CDR3 DNA reads TGTGCCATCAGTGAGGGGGACGTAAAAGAGACCCAGTACTTC.

In this sample, this clone turned up once. The CDR3 DNA follows: TGCGCCAGCAGCTGGGGGTACAGGGGCGCTAACAATGAGCAGTTCTTC. This encodes CASSWGYRGANNEQFF. This sequence joins TRBV5-1 and TRBJ2-1, with 7 bases fitting TRBD1. V was pared by 3 bases and J by 5 bases, with 11 bases of the junction left unmatched. The CDR3 is 16 residues long. Germline CDR1 SGHRS, CDR2 YFSETQ.

V usage is TRBV9 and J usage is TRBJ1-1; TRBD1 agrees at 8 bases. Per the germline V gene, CDR1 is SGDLS and CDR2 is YYNGEE. After removal of 3 bases from V and 3 bases from J, the junction contained 4 bases not matched to a gene. CDR3 size: 14 residues. The CDR3 DNA is TGTGCCAGCAGCGCCGAACAGGGGGACACTGAAGCTTTCTTT. Translated: CASSAEQGDTEAFF.

The chain employs TRBV6-1 and TRBJ1-1, with TRBD1 identical over 7 bases. The J segment lost 6 bases and the V segment lost 5 bases, leaving 6 bases of the junction unmatched. CDR3 length: 13 residues. Germline V gene sequence: CDR1 MNHNS, CDR2 SASEGT. The CDR3, as DNA: TGTGCCAGCAGTACAGGGGCCTGGGCTGAAGCTTTCTTT. It specifies CASSTGAWAEAFF.

The rearrangement joins TRBV7-9 to TRBJ2-5; D gene uncertain. The tail of the sequence fits TRBJ2-7 better, so the J call may be wrong. CDR3 length equals 11 residues. CDR1 and CDR2 (germline): SEHNR, FQNEAQ (reference sequence). The CDR3 sequence is CASSPSHEQYF. CDR3 DNA: TGTGCCAGCAGCCCATCCCACGAGCAGTACTTC.

The chain joins TRBV20-1 to TRBJ2-7; a possible D gene is TRBD2 (6 bases). Deletions cut 5 bases from V and 3 bases from J, with 8 bases between. The CDR3 totals 11 residues. CDR1 is DFQATT and CDR2 is SNEGSKA in the germline V gene (reference sequence). This CDR3 is CSAGTFYEQYF. CDR3 DNA: TGCAGTGCTGGGACTTTCTACGAGCAGTACTTC.

CDR3 protein: CASRPPGAPYEQYF. DNA of the CDR3: TGCGCCAGCAGACCCCCCGGGGCCCCCTACGAGCAGTACTTC. The J gene is TRBJ2-7, the V gene TRBV5-1, with D perhaps given as TRBD1 or TRBD2 (5 bases each). Germline assignment: CDR1 SGHRS and CDR2 YFSETQ. Trimming removed 5 bases at V and 2 bases at J, with 14 bases between. The CDR3 consists of 14 residues.

The rearrangement links TRBV11-1 to TRBJ1-2; D is unclear. In germline, CDR1 is SGHAT, CDR2 FQDESV (reference sequence). V gave up 1 base and J gave up 0 bases, with 9 bases separating them. CDR3 length: 15 amino acids. In nucleotides, the CDR3 is TGTGCCAGCAGCTTAGAGACGGAGGCTAACTATGGCTACACCTTC. The encoded protein is CASSLETEANYGYTF.

The chain links TRBV7-3 to TRBJ1-2; D gene unclear. The length of the CDR3 is 15 residues. From germline, CDR1 is SGHTA and CDR2 FQGTGA. V was pared by 1 base and J by 12 bases, with 21 bases between. CDR3 bases: TGTGCCAGCAGCTTAAACGCCCTAACACGGACCTCCCACACCTTC. The encoded protein is CASSLNALTRTSHTF.

This clone was picked up a small number of times. This sequence joins TRBV18 and TRBJ1-1; tentatively, D is TRBD1 (5 bases). Trimming removed 5 bases from V and 0 bases from J, with 10 bases in between. This CDR3 is 14 amino acids long. Per germline, CDR1 KGHSH and CDR2 LQKENI. CDR3 in DNA: TGTGCCAGCTCATCCGGGACGATGAACACTGAAGCTTTCTTT. Translating gives CASSSGTMNTEAFF.